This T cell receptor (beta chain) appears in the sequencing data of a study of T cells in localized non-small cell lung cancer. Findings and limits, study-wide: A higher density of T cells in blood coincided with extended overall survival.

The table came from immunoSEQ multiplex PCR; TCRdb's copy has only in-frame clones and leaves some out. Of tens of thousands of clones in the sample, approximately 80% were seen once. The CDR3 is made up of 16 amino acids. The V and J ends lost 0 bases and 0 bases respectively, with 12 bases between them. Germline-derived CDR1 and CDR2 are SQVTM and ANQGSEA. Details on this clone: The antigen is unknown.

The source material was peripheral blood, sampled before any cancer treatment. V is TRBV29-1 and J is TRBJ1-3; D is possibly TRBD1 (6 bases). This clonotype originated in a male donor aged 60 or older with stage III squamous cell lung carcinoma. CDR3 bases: TGCAGCGTTGAAGAGGGGGGGCTTCTCTCTGGAAACACCATATATTTT. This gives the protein CSVEEGGLLSGNTIYF. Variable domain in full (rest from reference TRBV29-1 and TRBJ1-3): SAVISQKPSRDICQRGTSLTIQCQVDSQVTMMFWYRQQPGQSLTLIATANQGSEATYESGFVIDKFPISRPNLTFSTLTVSNMSPEDSSIYLCSVEEGGLLSGNTIYFGEGSWLTVV.